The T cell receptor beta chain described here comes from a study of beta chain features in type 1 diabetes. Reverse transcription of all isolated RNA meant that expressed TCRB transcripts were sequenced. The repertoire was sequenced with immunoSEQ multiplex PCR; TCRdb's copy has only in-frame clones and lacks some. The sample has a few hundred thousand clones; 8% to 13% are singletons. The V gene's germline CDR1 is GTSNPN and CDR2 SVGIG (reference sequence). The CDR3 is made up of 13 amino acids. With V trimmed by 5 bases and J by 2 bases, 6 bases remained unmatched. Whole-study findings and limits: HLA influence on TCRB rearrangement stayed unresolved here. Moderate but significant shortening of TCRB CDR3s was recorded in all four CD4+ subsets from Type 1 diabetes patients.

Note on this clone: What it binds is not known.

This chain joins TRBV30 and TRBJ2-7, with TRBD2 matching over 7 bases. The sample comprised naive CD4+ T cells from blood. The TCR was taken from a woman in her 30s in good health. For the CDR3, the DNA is TGTGCCTGGGCGGGCGGGAGACCCTACGAGCAGTACTTC. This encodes CAWAGGRPYEQYF.